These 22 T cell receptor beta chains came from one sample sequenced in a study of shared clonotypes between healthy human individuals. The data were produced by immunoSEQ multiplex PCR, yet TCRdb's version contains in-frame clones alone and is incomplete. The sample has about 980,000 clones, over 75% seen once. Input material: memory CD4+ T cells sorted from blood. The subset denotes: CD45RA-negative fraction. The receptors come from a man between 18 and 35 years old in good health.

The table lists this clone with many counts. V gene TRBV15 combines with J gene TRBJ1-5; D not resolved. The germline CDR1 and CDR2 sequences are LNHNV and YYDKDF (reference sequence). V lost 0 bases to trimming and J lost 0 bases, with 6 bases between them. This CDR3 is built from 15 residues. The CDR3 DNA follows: TGTGCCACCAGCAGAGACAGACATAGCAATCAGCCCCAGCATTTT. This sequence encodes CATSRDRHSNQPQHF. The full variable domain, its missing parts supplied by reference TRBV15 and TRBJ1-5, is DAMVIQNPRYQVTQFGKPVTLSCSQTLNHNVMYWYQQKSSQAPKLLFHYYDKDFNNEADTPDNFQSRRPNTSFCFLDIRSPGLGDTAMYLCATSRDRHSNQPQHFGDGTRLSIL.

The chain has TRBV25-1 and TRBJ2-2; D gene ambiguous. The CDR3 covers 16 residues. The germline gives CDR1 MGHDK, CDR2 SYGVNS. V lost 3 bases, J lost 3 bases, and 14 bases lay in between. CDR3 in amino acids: CASSDSRHGDTGELFF. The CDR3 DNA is TGTGCCAGCAGTGATTCCCGACACGGTGACACCGGGGAGCTGTTTTTT.

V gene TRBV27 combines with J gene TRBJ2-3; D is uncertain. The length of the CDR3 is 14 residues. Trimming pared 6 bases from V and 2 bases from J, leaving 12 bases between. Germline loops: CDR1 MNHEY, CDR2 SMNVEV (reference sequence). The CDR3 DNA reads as TGTGCCAGCAGCCCTTGGGGTATCACAGATACGCAGTATTTT. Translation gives CASSPWGITDTQYF.

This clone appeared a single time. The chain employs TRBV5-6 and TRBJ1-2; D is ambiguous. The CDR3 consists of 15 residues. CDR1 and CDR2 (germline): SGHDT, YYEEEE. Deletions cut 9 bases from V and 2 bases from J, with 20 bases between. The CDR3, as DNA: TGTGCCACCAAGCTTTTCGGCCCAGGCAACTATGGCTACACCTTC. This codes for CATKLFGPGNYGYTF.

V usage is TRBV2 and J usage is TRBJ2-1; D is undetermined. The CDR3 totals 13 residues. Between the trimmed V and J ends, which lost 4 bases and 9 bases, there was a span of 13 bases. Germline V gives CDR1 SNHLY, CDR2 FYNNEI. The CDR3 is CASSAIVHGEQFF. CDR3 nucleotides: TGTGCCAGCAGTGCCATCGTGCACGGTGAGCAGTTCTTC.

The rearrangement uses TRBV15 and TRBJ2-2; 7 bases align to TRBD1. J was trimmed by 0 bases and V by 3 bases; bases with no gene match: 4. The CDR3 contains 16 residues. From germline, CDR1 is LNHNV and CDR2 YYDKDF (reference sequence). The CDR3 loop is CATSSGQASNTGELFF. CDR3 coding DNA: TGTGCCACCAGCAGTGGACAGGCGTCGAACACCGGGGAGCTGTTTTTT.

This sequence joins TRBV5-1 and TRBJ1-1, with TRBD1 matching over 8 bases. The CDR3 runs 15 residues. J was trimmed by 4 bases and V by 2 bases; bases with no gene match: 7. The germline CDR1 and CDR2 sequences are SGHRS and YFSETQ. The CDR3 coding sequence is TGCGCCAGCAGCTTCGGGAACACAGGGGGCACTGAAGCTTTCTTT. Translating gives CASSFGNTGGTEAFF.

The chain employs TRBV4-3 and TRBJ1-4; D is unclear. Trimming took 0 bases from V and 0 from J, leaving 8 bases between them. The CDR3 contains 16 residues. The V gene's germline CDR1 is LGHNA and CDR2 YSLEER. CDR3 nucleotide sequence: TGCGCCAGCAGCCAAGACGGCGGGACAACTAATGAAAAACTGTTTTTT. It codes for CASSQDGGTTNEKLFF.

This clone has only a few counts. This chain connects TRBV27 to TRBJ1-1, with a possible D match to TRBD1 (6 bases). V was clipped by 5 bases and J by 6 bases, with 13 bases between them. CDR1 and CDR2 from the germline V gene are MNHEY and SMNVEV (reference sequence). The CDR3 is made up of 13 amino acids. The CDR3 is CASSGQGGSEAFF. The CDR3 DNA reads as TGTGCCAGCAGTGGTCAAGGGGGATCTGAAGCTTTCTTT.

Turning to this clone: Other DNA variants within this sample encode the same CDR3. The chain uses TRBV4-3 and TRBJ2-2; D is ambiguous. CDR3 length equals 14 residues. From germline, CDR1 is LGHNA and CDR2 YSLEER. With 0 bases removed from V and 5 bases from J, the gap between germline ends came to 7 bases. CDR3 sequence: CASSQEWGTGELFF. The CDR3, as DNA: TGCGCCAGCAGCCAAGAGTGGGGTACCGGGGAGCTGTTTTTT.

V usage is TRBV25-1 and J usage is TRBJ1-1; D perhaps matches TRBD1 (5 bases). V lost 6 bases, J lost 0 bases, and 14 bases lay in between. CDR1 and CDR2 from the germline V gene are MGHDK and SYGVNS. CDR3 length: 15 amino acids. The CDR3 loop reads CASRRGTHMNTEAFF. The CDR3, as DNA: TGTGCCAGCAGAAGAGGGACTCACATGAACACTGAAGCTTTCTTT.

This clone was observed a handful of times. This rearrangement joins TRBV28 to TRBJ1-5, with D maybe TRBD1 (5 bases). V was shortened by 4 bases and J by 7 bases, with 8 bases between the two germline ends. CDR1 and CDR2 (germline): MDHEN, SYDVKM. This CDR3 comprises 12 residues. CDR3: CASSSTEQPQHF. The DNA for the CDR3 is TGTGCCAGCAGTTCGACAGAGCAGCCCCAGCATTTT.

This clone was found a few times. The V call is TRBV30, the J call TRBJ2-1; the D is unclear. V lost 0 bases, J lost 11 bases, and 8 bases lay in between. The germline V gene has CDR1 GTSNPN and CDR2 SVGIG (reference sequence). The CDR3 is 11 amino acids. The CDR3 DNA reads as TGTGCCTGGAGTGTCGAGCAACAGCAGTTCTTC. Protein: CAWSVEQQQFF.

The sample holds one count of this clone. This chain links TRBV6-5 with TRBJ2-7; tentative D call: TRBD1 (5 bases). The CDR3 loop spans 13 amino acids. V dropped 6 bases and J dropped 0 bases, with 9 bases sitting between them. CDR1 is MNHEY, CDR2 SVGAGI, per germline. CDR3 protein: CASRQDTSYEQYF. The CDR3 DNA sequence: TGTGCCAGCAGACAGGACACCTCCTACGAGCAGTACTTC.

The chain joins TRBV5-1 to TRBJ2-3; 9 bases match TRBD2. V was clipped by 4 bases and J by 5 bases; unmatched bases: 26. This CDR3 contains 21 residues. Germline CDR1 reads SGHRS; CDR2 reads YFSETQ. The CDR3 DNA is TGCGCCAGCAGCCAGCCTTTTGGCGGCGGGGGGGTGACGGCGGCAGGAGATACGCAGTATTTT. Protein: CASSQPFGGGGVTAAGDTQYF.

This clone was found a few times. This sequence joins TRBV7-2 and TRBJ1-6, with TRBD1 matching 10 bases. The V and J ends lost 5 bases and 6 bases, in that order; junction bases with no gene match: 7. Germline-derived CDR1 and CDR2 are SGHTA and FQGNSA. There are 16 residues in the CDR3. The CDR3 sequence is CASSPRQGAGNSPLHF. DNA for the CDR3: TGTGCCAGCAGCCCTCGACAGGGGGCGGGTAATTCACCCCTCCACTTT.

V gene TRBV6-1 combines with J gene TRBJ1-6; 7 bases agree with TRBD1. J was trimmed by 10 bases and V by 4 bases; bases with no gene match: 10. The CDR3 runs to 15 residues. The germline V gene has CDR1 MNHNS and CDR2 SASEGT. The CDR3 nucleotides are TGTGCCAGCAGTGTTACAGGGGTAAAAGGGTCACCCCTCCACTTT. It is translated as CASSVTGVKGSPLHF.

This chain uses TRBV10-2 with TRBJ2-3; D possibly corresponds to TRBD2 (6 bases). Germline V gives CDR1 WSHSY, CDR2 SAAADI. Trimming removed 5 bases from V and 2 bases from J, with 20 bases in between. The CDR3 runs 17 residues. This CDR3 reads CASSLVGSSTSTDTQYF. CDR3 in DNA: TGCGCCAGCAGTCTCGTCGGGAGTTCTACTTCCACAGATACGCAGTATTTT.

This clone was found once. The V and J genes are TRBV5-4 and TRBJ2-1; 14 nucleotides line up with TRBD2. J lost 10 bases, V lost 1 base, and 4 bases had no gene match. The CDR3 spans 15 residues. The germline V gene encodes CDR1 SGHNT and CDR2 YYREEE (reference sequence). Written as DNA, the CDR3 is TGTGCCAGCAGCTTGCCCGGGACTAGCGGGGGCGAGCAGTTCTTC. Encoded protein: CASSLPGTSGGEQFF.

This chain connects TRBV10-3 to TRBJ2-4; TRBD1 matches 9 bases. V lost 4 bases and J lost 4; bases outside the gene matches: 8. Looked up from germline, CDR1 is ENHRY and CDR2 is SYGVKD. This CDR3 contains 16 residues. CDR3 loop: CAISGDPGTGKNIQYF. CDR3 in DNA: TGTGCCATCAGTGGAGATCCCGGGACAGGGAAAAACATTCAGTACTTC.

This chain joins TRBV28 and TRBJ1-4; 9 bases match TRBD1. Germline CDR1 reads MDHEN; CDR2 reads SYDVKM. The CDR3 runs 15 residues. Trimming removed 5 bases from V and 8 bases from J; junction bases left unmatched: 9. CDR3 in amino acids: CASSTPGQGTEKLFF. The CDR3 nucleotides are TGTGCCAGCAGTACCCCGGGACAGGGCACGGAAAAACTGTTTTTT.

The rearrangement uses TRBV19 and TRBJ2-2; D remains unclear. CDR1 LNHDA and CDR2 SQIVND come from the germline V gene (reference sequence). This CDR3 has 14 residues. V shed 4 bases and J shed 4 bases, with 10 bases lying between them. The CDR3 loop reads CASSSSRFTGELFF. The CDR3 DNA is TGTGCCAGTAGTAGCAGCAGGTTCACCGGGGAGCTGTTTTTT.